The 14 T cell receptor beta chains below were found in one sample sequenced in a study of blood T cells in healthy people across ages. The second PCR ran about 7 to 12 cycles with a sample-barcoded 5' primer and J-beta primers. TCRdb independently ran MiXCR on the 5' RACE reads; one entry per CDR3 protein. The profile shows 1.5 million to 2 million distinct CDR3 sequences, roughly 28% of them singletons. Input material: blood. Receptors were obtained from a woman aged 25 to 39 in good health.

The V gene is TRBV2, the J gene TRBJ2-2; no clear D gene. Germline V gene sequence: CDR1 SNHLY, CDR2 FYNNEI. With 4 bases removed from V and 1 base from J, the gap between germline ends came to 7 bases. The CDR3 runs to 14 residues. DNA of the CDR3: TGTGCCAGCAGTGGTTACAGGAACACCGGGGAGCTGTTTTTT. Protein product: CASSGYRNTGELFF.

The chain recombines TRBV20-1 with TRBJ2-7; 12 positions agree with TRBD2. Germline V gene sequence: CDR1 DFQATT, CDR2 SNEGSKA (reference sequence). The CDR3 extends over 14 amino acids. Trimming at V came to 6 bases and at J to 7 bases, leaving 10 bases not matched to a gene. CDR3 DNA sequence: TGCAGTGCGCGGACTAGCGGGATTTACAATGAGCAGTACTTC. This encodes CSARTSGIYNEQYF.

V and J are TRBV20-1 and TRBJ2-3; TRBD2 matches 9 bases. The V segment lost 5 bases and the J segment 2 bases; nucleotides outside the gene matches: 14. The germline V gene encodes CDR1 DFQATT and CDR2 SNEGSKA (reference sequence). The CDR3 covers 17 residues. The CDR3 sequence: CSAEDTKRGAFTDTQYF. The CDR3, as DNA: TGCAGTGCTGAGGATACAAAGCGGGGGGCGTTCACAGATACGCAGTATTTT.

CDR3 residues: CASSSSPGDQYEQYF. The CDR3 nucleotides are TGTGCCAGCAGCTCGTCTCCAGGGGATCAATACGAGCAGTACTTC. The rearrangement joins TRBV11-1 to TRBJ2-7; the D gene is possibly TRBD1 (6 bases). In germline, CDR1 is SGHAT, CDR2 FQDESV (reference sequence). Trimming shortened V by 4 bases and J by 4 bases, and 17 bases separated the two germline ends. The CDR3 covers 15 residues.

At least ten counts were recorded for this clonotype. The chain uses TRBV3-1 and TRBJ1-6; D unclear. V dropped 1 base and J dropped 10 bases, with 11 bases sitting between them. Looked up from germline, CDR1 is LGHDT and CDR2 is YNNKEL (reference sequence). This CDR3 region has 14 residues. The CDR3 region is CASSQVGDRSPLHF. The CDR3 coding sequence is TGTGCCAGCAGCCAAGTGGGCGACCGGTCACCCCTCCACTTT. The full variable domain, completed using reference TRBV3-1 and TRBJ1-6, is DTAVSQTPKYLVTQMGNDKSIKCEQNLGHDTMYWYKQDSKKFLKIMFSYNNKELIINETVPNRFSPKSPDKAHLNLHINSLELGDSAVYFCASSQVGDRSPLHFGNGTRLTVT.

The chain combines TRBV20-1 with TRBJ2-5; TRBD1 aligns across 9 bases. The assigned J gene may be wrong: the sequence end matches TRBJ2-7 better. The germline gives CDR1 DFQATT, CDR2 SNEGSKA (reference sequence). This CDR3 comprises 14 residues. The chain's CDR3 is CSTPGQGRTYEQYF. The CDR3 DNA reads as TGCAGTACTCCCGGACAGGGGCGAACCTACGAGCAGTACTTC.

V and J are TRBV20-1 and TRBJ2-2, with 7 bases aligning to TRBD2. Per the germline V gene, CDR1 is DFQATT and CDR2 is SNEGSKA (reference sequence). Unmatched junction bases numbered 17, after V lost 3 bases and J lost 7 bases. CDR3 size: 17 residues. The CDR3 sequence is CSASPIPLGGRGGELFF. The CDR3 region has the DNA TGCAGTGCTAGCCCAATTCCCTTAGGCGGGAGAGGCGGGGAGCTGTTTTTT.

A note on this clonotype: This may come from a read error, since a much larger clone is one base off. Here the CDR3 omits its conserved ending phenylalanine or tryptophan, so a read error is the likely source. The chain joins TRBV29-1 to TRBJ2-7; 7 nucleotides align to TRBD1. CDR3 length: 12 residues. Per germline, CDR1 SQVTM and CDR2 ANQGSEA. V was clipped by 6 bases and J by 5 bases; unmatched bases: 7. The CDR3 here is CSVWTGGDEQYC. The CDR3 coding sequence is TGCAGCGTGTGGACAGGTGGGGACGAGCAGTACTGC.

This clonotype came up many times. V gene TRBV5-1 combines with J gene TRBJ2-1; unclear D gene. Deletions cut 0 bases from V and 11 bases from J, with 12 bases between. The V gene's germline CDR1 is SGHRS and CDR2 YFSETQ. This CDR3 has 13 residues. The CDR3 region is CASSLADRHKQFF. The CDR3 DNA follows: TGCGCCAGCAGCTTGGCCGATCGCCACAAGCAGTTCTTC.

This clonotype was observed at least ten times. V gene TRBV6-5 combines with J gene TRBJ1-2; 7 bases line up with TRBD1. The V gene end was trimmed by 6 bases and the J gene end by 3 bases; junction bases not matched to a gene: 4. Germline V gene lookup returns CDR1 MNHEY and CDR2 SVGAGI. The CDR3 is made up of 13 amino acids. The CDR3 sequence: CASRRGQYYGYTF. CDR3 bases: TGTGCCAGCAGACGGGGACAGTACTATGGCTACACCTTC.

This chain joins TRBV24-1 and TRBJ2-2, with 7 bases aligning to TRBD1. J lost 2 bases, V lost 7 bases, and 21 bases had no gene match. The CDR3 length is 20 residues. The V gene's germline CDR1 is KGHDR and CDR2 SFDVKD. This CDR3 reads CATRPGSSDAGTVNTGELFF. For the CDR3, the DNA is TGTGCCACCAGACCTGGGAGCTCTGATGCCGGGACAGTAAACACCGGGGAGCTGTTTTTT.

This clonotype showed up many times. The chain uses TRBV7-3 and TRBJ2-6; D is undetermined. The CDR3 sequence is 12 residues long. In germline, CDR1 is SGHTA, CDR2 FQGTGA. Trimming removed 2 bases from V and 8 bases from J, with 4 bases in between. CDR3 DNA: TGTGCCAGCAGCTTAGTCCCCAACGTCCTGACTTTC. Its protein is CASSLVPNVLTF.

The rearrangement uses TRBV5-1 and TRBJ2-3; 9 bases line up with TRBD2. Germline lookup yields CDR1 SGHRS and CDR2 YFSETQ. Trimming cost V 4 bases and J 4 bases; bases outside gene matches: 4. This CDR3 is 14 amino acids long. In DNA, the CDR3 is TGCGCCAGCAGCCCTAGCGGGACTCCAGATACGCAGTATTTT. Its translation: CASSPSGTPDTQYF.

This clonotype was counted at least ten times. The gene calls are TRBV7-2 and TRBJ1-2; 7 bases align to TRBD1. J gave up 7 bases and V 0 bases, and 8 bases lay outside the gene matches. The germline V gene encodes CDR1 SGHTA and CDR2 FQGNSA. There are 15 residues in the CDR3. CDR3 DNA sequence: TGTGCCAGCAGCTTAGCGGTGAGGGGGCAAGGTGGCTACACCTTC. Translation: CASSLAVRGQGGYTF.